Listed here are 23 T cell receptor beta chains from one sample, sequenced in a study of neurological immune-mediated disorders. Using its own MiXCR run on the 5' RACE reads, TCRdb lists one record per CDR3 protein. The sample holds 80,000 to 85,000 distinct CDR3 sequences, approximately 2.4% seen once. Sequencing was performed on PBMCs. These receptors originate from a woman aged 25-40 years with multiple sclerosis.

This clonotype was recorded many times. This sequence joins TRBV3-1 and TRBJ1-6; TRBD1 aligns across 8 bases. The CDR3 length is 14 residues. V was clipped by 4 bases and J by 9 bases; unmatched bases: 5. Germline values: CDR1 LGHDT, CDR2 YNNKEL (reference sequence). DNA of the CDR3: TGTGCCAGCAGCCCCCGCAGGGGGCTTTCACCCCTCCACTTT. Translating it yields CASSPRRGLSPLHF. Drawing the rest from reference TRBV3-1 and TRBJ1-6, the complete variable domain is DTAVSQTPKYLVTQMGNDKSIKCEQNLGHDTMYWYKQDSKKFLKIMFSYNNKELIINETVPNRFSPKSPDKAHLNLHINSLELGDSAVYFCASSPRRGLSPLHFGNGTRLTVT.

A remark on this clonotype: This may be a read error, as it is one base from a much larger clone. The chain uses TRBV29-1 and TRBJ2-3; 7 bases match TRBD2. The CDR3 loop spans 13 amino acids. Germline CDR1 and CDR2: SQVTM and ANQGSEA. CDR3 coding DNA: TGCAGTAGCGATCCGGGAGGTATGGATACGAAGTATTTT. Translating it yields CSSDPGGMDTKYF.

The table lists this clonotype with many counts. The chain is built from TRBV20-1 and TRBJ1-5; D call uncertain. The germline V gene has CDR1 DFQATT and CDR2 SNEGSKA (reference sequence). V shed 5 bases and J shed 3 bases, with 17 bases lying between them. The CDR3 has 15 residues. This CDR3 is CSASESAQFNQPQHF. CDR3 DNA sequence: TGCAGTGCTTCTGAATCCGCACAGTTCAATCAGCCCCAGCATTTT.

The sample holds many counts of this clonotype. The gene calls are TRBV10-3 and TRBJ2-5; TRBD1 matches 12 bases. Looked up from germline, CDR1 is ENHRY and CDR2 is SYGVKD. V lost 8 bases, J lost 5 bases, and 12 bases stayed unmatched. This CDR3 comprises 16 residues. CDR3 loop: CAIFSGTGGAGETQYF. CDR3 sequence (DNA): TGTGCCATCTTCTCCGGGACAGGGGGCGCGGGGGAGACCCAGTACTTC.

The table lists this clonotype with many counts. The CDR3, as DNA: TGTGCCAGCAGTTTATCGGGGGACGCAGTTAAGATTCACTATGGCTACACCTTC. Translation gives CASSLSGDAVKIHYGYTF. V and J are TRBV12-3 or TRBV12-4 and TRBJ1-2; TRBD1 is a possible D gene (5 bases). This CDR3 comprises 18 residues. V gave up 2 bases and J gave up 3 bases, with 22 bases separating them.

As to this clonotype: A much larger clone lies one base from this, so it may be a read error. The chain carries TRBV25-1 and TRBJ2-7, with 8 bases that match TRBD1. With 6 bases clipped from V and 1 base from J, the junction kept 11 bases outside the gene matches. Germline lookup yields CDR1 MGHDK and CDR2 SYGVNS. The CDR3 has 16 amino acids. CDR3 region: CASSDHHGQGSYEQYF. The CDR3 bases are TGTGCCAGCAGCGACCATCACGGACAGGGTTCCTACGAGCAGTACTTC.

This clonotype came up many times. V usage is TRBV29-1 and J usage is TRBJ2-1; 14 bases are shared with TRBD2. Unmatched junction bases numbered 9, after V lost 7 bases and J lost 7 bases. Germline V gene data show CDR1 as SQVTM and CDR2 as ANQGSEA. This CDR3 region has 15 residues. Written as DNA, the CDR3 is TGCAGCGCACGCGCCGGGACTAGCGGGAGTAATGAGCAGTTCTTC. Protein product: CSARAGTSGSNEQFF.

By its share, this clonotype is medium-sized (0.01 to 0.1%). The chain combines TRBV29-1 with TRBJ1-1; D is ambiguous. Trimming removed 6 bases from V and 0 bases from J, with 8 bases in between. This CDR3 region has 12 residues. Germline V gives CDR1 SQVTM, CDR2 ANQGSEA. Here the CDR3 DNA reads TGCAGCGTGACGGACCTGAACACTGAAGCTTTCTTT. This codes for CSVTDLNTEAFF.

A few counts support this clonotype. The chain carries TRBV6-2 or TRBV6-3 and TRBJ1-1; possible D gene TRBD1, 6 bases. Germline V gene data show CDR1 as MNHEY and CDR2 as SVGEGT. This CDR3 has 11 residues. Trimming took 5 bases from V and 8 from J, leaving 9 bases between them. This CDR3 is CASSQTGEAFF. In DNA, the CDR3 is TGTGCCAGCAGTCAGACAGGCGAAGCTTTCTTT.

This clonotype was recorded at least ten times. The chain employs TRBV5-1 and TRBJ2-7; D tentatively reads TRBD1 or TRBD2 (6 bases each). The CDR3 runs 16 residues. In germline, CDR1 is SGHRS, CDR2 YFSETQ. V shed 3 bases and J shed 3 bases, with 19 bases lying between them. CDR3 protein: CASSSGRGLGSYEQYF. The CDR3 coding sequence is TGCGCCAGCAGCTCTGGACGGGGGCTTGGGAGCTACGAGCAGTACTTC.

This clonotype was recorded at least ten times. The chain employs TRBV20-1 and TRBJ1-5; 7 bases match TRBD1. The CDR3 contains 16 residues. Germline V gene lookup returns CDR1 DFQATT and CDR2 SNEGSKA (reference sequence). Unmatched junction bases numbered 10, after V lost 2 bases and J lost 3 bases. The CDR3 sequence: CSARYPTGSLNQPQHF. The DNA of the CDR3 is TGCAGTGCTAGATACCCGACAGGGAGCCTCAATCAGCCCCAGCATTTT.

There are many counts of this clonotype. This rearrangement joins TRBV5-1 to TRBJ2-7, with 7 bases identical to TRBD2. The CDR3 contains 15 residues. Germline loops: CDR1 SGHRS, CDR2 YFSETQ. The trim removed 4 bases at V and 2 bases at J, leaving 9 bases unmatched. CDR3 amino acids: CASSPRGGSPYEQYF. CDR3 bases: TGCGCCAGCAGCCCCCGGGGCGGGAGTCCCTACGAGCAGTACTTC.

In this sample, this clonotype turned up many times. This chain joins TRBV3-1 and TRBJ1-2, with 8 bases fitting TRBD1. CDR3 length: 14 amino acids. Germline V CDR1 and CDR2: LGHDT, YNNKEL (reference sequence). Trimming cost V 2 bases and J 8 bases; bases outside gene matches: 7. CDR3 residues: CASSQSGQGDGYTF. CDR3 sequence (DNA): TGTGCCAGCAGCCAATCTGGACAGGGTGACGGCTACACCTTC.

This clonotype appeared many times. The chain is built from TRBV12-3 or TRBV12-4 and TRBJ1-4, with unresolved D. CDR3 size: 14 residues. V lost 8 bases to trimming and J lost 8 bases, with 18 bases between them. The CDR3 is CASGLQSLAEKLFF. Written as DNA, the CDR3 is TGTGCCAGCGGATTACAGTCGCTGGCGGAAAAACTGTTTTTT.

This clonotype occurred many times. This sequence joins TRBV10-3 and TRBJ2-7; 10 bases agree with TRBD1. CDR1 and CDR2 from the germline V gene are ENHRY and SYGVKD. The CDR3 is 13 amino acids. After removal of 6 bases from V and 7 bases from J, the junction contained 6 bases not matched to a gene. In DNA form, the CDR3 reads TGTGCCATCAGAAGACAGGGGGCTCAAGAGCAGTACTTC. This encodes CAIRRQGAQEQYF.

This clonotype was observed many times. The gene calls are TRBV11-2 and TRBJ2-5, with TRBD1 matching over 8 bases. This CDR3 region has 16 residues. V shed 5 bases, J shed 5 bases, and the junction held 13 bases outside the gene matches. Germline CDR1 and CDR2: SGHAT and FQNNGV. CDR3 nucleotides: TGTGCCAGCAGCCCAGGATCAAGACAGGGGTTGGAGACCCAGTACTTC. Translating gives CASSPGSRQGLETQYF.

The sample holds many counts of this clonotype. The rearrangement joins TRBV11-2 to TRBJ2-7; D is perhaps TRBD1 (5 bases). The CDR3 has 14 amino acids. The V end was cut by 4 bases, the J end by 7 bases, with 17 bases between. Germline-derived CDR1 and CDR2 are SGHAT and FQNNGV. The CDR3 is CASSSQGPLGEQYF. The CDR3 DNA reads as TGTGCCAGCAGCTCCCAGGGCCCCCTGGGAGAGCAGTACTTC.

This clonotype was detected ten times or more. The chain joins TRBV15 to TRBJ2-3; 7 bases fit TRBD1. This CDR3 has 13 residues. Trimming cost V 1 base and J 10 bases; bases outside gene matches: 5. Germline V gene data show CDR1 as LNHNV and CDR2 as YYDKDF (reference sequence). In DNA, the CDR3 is TGTGCCACCAGCAGAGTATCAGACAGGGCGCAGTATTTT. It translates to CATSRVSDRAQYF.

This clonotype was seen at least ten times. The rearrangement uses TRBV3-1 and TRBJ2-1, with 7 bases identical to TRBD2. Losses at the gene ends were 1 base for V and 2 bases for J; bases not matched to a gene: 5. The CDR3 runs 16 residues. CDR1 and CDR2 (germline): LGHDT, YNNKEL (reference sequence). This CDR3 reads CASSQGTTSAYNEQFF. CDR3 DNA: TGTGCCAGCAGCCAAGGTACAACTAGCGCCTACAATGAGCAGTTCTTC.

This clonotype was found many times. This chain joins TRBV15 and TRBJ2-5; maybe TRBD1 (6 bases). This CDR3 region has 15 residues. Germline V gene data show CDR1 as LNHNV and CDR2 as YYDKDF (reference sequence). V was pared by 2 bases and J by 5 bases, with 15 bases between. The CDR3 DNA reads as TGTGCCACCAGCAGAAGGACAGCCTTGACGGAGACCCAGTACTTC. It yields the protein CATSRRTALTETQYF.

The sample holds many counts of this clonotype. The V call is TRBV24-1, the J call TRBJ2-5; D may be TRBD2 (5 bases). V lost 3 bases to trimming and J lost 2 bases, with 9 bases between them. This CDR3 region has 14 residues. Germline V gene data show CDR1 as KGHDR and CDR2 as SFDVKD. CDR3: CATSDPGGQETQYF. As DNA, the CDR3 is TGTGCCACCAGTGATCCCGGAGGACAAGAGACCCAGTACTTC.

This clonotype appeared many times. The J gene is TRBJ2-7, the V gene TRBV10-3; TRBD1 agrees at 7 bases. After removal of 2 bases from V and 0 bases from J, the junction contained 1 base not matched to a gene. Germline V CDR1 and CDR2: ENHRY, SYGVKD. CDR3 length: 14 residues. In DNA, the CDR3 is TGTGCCATCAGTGAGGGACAGGTCTCCTACGAGCAGTACTTC. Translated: CAISEGQVSYEQYF.

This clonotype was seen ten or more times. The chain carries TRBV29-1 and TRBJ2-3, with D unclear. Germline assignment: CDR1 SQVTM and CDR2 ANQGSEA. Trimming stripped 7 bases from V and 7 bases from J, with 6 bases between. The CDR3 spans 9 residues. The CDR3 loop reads CSAKNTQYF. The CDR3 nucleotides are TGCAGCGCGAAGAATACGCAGTATTTT.